Below, one TCR beta chain is given with its context. This sample was included in a study of blood T cell repertoires in COVID-19. Study details: Sources were T cells, B-cell-depleted T cells, or PBMCs; the material itself was cDNA or gDNA.

Germline CDR1 reads PRHDT; CDR2 reads FYEKMQ (reference sequence). Trimming removed 2 bases from V and 8 bases from J, with 15 bases in between. The CDR3 covers 15 residues. Original handling: Reference gene primers were amplified, and this amplification served to estimate nucleated cell counts. The assay was immunoSEQ multiplex PCR, and TCRdb's table has in-frame clones only and misses some. The V and J calls and clone size come from that table; D and trimming were worked out from the DNA. Among about 89,000 clones listed, 55% to 75% were seen once. The TCR comes from a woman of 80 years or more with acute or convalescent COVID-19. The J gene is TRBJ1-4, the V gene TRBV13; D is possibly TRBD1 (6 bases). The source material was peripheral blood. The CDR3 DNA is TGTGCCAGCAGCTTACGCAGGGGATCGAGGGAAAAACTGTTTTTT. Residues: CASSLRRGSREKLFF.